Here is one T cell receptor beta chain with its context. The antigen is undetermined. Germline CDR1 is SGHRS and CDR2 is YFSETQ. The CDR3 contains 14 residues. V dropped 0 bases and J dropped 8 bases, with 11 bases sitting between them. Deep-level running was used for the assay. Clones were sequenced by immunoSEQ multiplex PCR, and TCRdb holds only the in-frame ones, with some missing. The profile shows roughly 700,000 clones, under 80% of them singletons. This specimen belongs to a study of shared clonotypes between healthy human individuals. Findings of the study overall: Donor scarcity curtailed the genetic and exposure-history diversity represented herein.

CD45RA-negative memory and CD45RA+ naive subsets were split from the CD4+ cells. The genes are TRBV5-1 and TRBJ2-2, with a possible D match to TRBD2 (6 bases). The sequencing input was memory CD4+ T cells sorted from blood. The subset here: CD45RA-negative fraction. This TCR derives from a woman under 40 in good health. This CDR3 is CASSLGLGSGELFF. The DNA for the CDR3 is TGCGCCAGCAGCTTGGGACTAGGTTCGGGGGAGCTGTTTTTT. Full variable domain (missing parts from reference TRBV5-1 and TRBJ2-2): KAGVTQTPRYLIKTRGQQVTLSCSPISGHRSVSWYQQTPGQGLQFLFEYFSETQRNKGNFPGRFSGRQFSNSRSEMNVSTLELGDSALYLCASSLGLGSGELFFGEGSRLTVL.